This T cell receptor beta chain is from a study of blood T cell repertoires in COVID-19. Study as a whole: From the United States, Italy and Spain came samples of acute and convalescent COVID-19.

The repertoire was sequenced with immunoSEQ multiplex PCR; TCRdb's copy has only in-frame clones and lacks some. The sample contains 330,000 or so clones, around 90% of which appear only once. Participant age was roughly 18 to 89 years, and participants resided in fewer than 25 US areas. Assignment of participants to cohorts was predicated upon participant-reported clinical history. The study counted Cohort 3 donors as recovered given two negative PCRs, clearance, or symptom resolution. Trimming took off 2 bases at V and 0 bases at J, with 6 bases between the two ends. The CDR3 covers 14 residues. The V gene's germline CDR1 is ENHRY and CDR2 SYGVKD.

This chain links TRBV10-3 with TRBJ2-3, with D possibly matching TRBD2 (5 bases). Sequencing used PBMCs or T cells enriched from blood (not recorded which). This receptor was identified in a man aged 30 to 39 who had recovered from COVID-19. CDR3 sequence (DNA): TGTGCCATCAGTGAGAGACTAAGCACAGATACGCAGTATTTT. Translated: CAISERLSTDTQYF.